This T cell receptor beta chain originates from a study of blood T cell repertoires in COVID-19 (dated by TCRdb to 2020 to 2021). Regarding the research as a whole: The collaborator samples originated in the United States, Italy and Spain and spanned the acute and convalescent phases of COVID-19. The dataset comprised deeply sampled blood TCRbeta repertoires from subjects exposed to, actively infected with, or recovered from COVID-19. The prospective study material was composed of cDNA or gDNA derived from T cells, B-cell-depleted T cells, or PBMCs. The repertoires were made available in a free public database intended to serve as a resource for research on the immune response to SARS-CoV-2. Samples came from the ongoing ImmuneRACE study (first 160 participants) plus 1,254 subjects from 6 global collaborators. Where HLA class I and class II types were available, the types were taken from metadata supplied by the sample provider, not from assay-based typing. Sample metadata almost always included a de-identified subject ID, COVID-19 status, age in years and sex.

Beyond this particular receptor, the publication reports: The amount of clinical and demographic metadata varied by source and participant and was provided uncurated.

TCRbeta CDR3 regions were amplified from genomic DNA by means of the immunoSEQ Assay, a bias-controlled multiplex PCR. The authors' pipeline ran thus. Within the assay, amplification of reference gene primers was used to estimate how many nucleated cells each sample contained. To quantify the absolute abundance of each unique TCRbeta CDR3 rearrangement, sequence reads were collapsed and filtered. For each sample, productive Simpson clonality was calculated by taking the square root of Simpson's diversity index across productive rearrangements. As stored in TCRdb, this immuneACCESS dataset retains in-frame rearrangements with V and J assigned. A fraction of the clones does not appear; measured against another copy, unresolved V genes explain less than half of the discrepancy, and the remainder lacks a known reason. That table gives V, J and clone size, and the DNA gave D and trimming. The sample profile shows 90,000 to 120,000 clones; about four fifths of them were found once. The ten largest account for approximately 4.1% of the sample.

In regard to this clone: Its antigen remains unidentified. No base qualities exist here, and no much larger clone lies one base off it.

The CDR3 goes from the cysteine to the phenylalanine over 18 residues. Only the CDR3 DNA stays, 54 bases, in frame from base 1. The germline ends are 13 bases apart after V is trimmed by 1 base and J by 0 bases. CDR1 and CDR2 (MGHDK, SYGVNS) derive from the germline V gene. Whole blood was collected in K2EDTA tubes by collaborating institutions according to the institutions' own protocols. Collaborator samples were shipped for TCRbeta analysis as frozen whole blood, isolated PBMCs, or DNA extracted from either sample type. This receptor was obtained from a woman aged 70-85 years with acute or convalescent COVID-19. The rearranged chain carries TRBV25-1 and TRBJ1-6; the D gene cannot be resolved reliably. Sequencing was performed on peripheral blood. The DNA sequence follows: TGTGCCAGCAGTGAATCCTCGGGTCTCCGCTCCTATAATTCACCCCTCCACTTT. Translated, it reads CASSESSGLRSYNSPLHF.